A selection of T cell receptor beta chains follows, all from one sample in a study of blood T cell repertoires in COVID-19. Clones were sequenced by immunoSEQ multiplex PCR, and TCRdb holds only the in-frame ones, with some missing. Here the sample spans more than 150,000 clones, approximately 86% being singletons. The sequencing sample was made of peripheral blood. The receptors were gathered from a man aged 55 to 70 with COVID-19, enrolled during active disease. Both conserved end residues are part of each CDR3. Each record gives: D gene, clone size, V gene, J gene, CDR3 DNA, CDR3 protein. The D gene is left open where the match is weak. Only part of the rows carry a size: once, few, many, or a class if the clone is expanded.

>.|.|TRBV11-2|TRBJ1-2
TGTGCCAGCAGCTCCGAGAGGGATGGCTACACCTTC
CASSSERDGYTF
>TRBD1|.|TRBV7-9|TRBJ1-6
TGTGCCACCACGGGACAGCTTAATTCACCCCTCCACTTT
CATTGQLNSPLHF
>.|.|TRBV5-5|TRBJ2-2
TGTGCCAGCAGCTTGGGGGCGGGGCCGAACACCGGGGAGCTGTTTTTT
CASSLGAGPNTGELFF
>.|.|TRBV28|TRBJ1-2
TGTGCCAGTACTCAAGCTAACTATGGCTACACCTTC
CASTQANYGYTF
>.|.|TRBV7-8|TRBJ1-1
TGTGCCAGCAGCTTAGACAGGGTCCCCACTGAAGCTTTCTTT
CASSLDRVPTEAFF
>.|.|TRBV6-4|TRBJ1-1
TGTGCCAGCAGTACACGTTCAAACACTGAAGCTTTCTTT
CASSTRSNTEAFF
>TRBD1|.|TRBV9|TRBJ2-7
TGTGCCAGCAGCTCCCACGGACAGGGTGAGCAGTACTTC
CASSSHGQGEQYF
>.|.|TRBV4-3|TRBJ2-7
TGCGCCAGCAGCCACCGGGACACCGGAACCTACGAGCAGTACTTC
CASSHRDTGTYEQYF
>TRBD2|.|TRBV3-1/TRBV3-2|TRBJ2-7
TGTGCCAGCAGCCATTCCCTAGCGGGGGGGCCTGGCTACGAGCAGTACTTC
CASSHSLAGGPGYEQYF
>.|.|TRBV18|TRBJ1-5
TGTGCCAGCTCACCAAATCGCGGGGATCAGCCCCAGCATTTT
CASSPNRGDQPQHF
>TRBD1|.|TRBV11-3|TRBJ1-2
TGTGCCAGCAGCTTCGACTTAACAGGGGGCGGTGGCTACACCTTC
CASSFDLTGGGGYTF
>TRBD1|.|TRBV2|TRBJ2-3
TGTGCCAGCAGTCTAGGGGGACAGGTAGTAGATACGCAGTATTTT
CASSLGGQVVDTQYF
>.|few|TRBV6-1|TRBJ1-5
TGTGCCAGCAGTGGAGACTGGCCAGGGGACGATCAGCCCCAGCATTTT
CASSGDWPGDDQPQHF
>TRBD1|.|TRBV5-1|TRBJ2-2
TGCGCCAGCAGCTTGTTACCGACAGGGGTGTCCGGGGAGCTGTTTTTT
CASSLLPTGVSGELFF
>TRBD1|.|TRBV7-9|TRBJ1-4
TGTGCCAGCAGCCTCGGGACAGTCAATGAAAAACTGTTTTTT
CASSLGTVNEKLFF
>.|.|TRBV7-2|TRBJ2-1
TGTGCCAGCAGCTTAGAGGTGGAGCTCGGGCAGTTCTTC
CASSLEVELGQFF
>TRBD1|.|TRBV19|TRBJ1-2
TGTGCCAGTAGTCACTATCAACAGGGGAACTATGGCTACACCTTC
CASSHYQQGNYGYTF
>TRBD1|.|TRBV7-6|TRBJ1-1
TGTGCCAGCAGCTCAAGGGAGGGACAGGGATATGGCACTGAAGCTTTCTTT
CASSSREGQGYGTEAFF
>.|.|TRBV11-1|TRBJ2-6
TGTGCCAGCAGCCTAAATACAGGGACTGGGGCCAACGTCCTGACTTTC
CASSLNTGTGANVLTF
>.|.|TRBV27|TRBJ1-5
TGTGCCAGCAGTTTATGGGGAGGGAATCAGCCCCAGCATTTT
CASSLWGGNQPQHF
>TRBD1|.|TRBV4-2|TRBJ1-5
TGTGCCAGCAGCCAAGGCGGGACAGGGTTTAATCAGCCCCAGCATTTT
CASSQGGTGFNQPQHF
>.|.|TRBV11-2|TRBJ2-1
TGTGCCAGCAGCTCCGGACGGGGGGCCAATGAGCAGTTCTTC
CASSSGRGANEQFF
>.|.|TRBV2|TRBJ1-5
TGTGCCACCCGGGAACTGGGGGGGAGCAATCAGCCCCAGCATTTT
CATRELGGSNQPQHF
>TRBD1|.|TRBV18|TRBJ1-4
TGTGCCAGCTCACCGCCGGTGACAGGGAATGAAAAACTGTTTTTT
CASSPPVTGNEKLFF
>.|.|TRBV7-3|TRBJ1-3
TGTGCCAGCAGCTTAATGGCAGACAATTCCCCTGGAAACACCATATATTTT
CASSLMADNSPGNTIYF
>TRBD1|.|TRBV9|TRBJ1-6
TGTGCCAGCAGCGTGAGGGACAGGGGAGGATCACCCCTCCACTTT
CASSVRDRGGSPLHF
>TRBD1|once|TRBV10-3|TRBJ1-5
TGTGCCATCAGTGAGAGGGACAGGGAGGGGCCCCAGCATTTT
CAISERDREGPQHF
>TRBD1|.|TRBV19|TRBJ1-1
TGTGCCAGTAGTATCGAGGGGGCGAACACTGAAGCTTTCTTT
CASSIEGANTEAFF
>.|.|TRBV24-1|TRBJ2-1
TGTGCCACGCAATCCAGGGTCCCCTACAATGAGCAGTTCTTC
CATQSRVPYNEQFF
>.|.|TRBV5-4|TRBJ1-2
TGTGCCAGCAGCAGGCGGGGGGCTGAGGGCTACACCTTC
CASSRRGAEGYTF
>.|.|TRBV7-9|TRBJ1-2
TGTGCCAGCAGCTCCCTAGCCGGCTACACCTTC
CASSSLAGYTF
>.|.|TRBV19|TRBJ2-2
TGTGCCAGTAGTATAGCGCAGGGGTTTATAGGGGGAAACACCGGGGAGCTGTTTTTT
CASSIAQGFIGGNTGELFF
>.|once|TRBV2|TRBJ1-4
TGTGCCAGCAGTGCCACCCGCGGCGGTGCAACTAATGAAAAACTGTTTTTT
CASSATRGGATNEKLFF
>.|.|TRBV19|TRBJ2-5
TGTGCCAGTAGTGGTAAGGGGGGGGCCGGGGAGACCCAGTACTTC
CASSGKGGAGETQYF
>.|.|TRBV29-1|TRBJ1-5
TGCAGCGTTGCCGAAACCGCCGGTAGCAATCAGCCCCAGCATTTT
CSVAETAGSNQPQHF
>TRBD2|.|TRBV27|TRBJ2-5
TGTGCCAGCAGTTCGACTAGCGTCTTGGGTGCGGAGACCCAGTACTTC
CASSSTSVLGAETQYF
>.|.|TRBV28|TRBJ1-5
TGTGCCAGCAGCACTGGGACAATAGGTCAGCCCCAGCATTTT
CASSTGTIGQPQHF
>TRBD1|.|TRBV2|TRBJ2-7
TGTGCCAGCAGTACCGGGACAGGGTCCCACGAGCAGTACTTC
CASSTGTGSHEQYF
>TRBD1|.|TRBV24-1|TRBJ2-3
TGTGCCACCAGTGATTTGCACGGCAGGGGGCTTAACACAGATACGCAGTATTTT
CATSDLHGRGLNTDTQYF
>TRBD1|.|TRBV2|TRBJ1-2
TGTGCCAGCAGTGTTATGCAGGGGGCTCCTCTCTATGGCTACACCTTC
CASSVMQGAPLYGYTF
>.|few|TRBV6-5|TRBJ2-7
TGTGCCAGCAGCGACAGGTGGGGAAAGGACGAGCAGTACTTC
CASSDRWGKDEQYF
>TRBD1|.|TRBV30|TRBJ2-5
TGTGCCTGGAGCCGCAGGGGGCATCCCCAAGAGACCCAGTACTTC
CAWSRRGHPQETQYF
>.|.|TRBV3-1/TRBV3-2|TRBJ2-3
TGTGCCAGCGGCAAGGGGTTTAAAGATACGCAGTATTTT
CASGKGFKDTQYF
>TRBD1|.|TRBV7-2|TRBJ2-3
TGTGCCAGCAGCCTCCGACAGGGAGGCACAGATACGCAGTATTTT
CASSLRQGGTDTQYF
>TRBD2|once|TRBV5-5|TRBJ2-5
TGTGCCAGCAGCTTGTTTGCGGGGGGATTGGAAGAGACCCAGTACTTC
CASSLFAGGLEETQYF
>TRBD1|.|TRBV28|TRBJ1-4
TGTGCCAGCAGGAAGGACAGGGGCTCAGGTACAACTAATGAAAAACTGTTTTTT
CASRKDRGSGTTNEKLFF
>.|.|TRBV27|TRBJ1-6
TGTGCCAGCAGTTCCCCGGGGGGTTCACCCCTCCACTTT
CASSSPGGSPLHF
>TRBD1|.|TRBV5-1|TRBJ1-1
TGCGCCAGCAGCCGGGGAACCGGGACAGGGAAAACTGAAGCTTTCTTT
CASSRGTGTGKTEAFF